Listed here is a single TCR beta chain. Its antigen is currently unknown. Via MiXCR, TCRdb re-called the 5' RACE reads, giving one row per CDR3 protein. The sample records 450,000 to 650,000 distinct CDR3 sequences, about 16% being singletons. Donors were all healthy Caucasians. These data belong to a study of identical twins. Regarding the study as a whole: Cord blood beta clonotypes that were abundant carried fewer insertions, and memory repertoires showed no such trend. The degree of excess twin sharing was weaker in beta out-of-frame sequences.

This CDR3 comprises 14 residues. Trimming shortened V by 2 bases and J by 0 bases, and 10 bases separated the two germline ends. Looked up from germline, CDR1 is DFQATT and CDR2 is SNEGSKA (reference sequence). These data are also associated with another study on yellow fever vaccine responses in identical twins. That paper notes: Reportedly, twins' vaccine T cell responses looked partly convergent and partly personalized.

This TCR was sampled from a young woman in good health. The rearrangement joins TRBV20-1 to TRBJ1-1; perhaps TRBD1 as D (5 bases). The sequenced sample consisted of CD4+ T cells sorted from blood. The CDR3 DNA is TGCAGTGCTAGATCCGACAGCTTGAACACTGAAGCTTTCTTT. Its protein is CSARSDSLNTEAFF.